Detailed here is one T cell receptor beta chain. Its target is unknown. As defined, naive CD8 cells were CD45RO-negative and positively selected for CCR7, with terminally differentiated effector memory CD45RA+ cells excluded. The data originate from a study of shared clonotypes between healthy human individuals. The repertoire was sequenced with immunoSEQ multiplex PCR; TCRdb's copy has only in-frame clones and lacks some. Here the sample spans roughly 600,000 clones, more than 95% being singletons. The germline gives CDR1 SGDLS, CDR2 YYNGEE. The CDR3 covers 14 residues. J gave up 2 bases and V 3 bases, and 1 base lay outside the gene matches. General study results and limits: Compared with memory subsets, naive subsets generally had larger estimated richness.

The clonotype comes from a man aged 30 to 39 in good health. The sample taken for sequencing was naive CD8+ T cells sorted from blood. This chain joins TRBV9 and TRBJ2-7; 11 positions match TRBD2. CDR3 in amino acids: CASSATSGAYEQYF. The CDR3 nucleotides read TGTGCCAGCAGCGCGACTAGCGGGGCCTACGAGCAGTACTTC.